Only a few counts were recorded for the clone carrying this T cell receptor (beta chain). Its target is not known. The sample originates from a study of T cell repertoires in cytomegalovirus infection. TCRdb fed the reads into MiXCR, producing one record per CDR3 protein. In the table there are roughly 60,000 distinct CDR3 sequences, 33% of which are singletons. V was pared by 0 bases and J by 4 bases, with 4 bases between. The CDR3 has 12 amino acids. CDR1 and CDR2 from the germline V gene are SGHKS and YYEKEE (reference sequence). Study-wide findings and caveats: HLA-C-restricted CMV clonotypes gave the most frequent clonotype in two of eight donors.

The rearrangement uses TRBV5-5 and TRBJ1-2; no reliable D call. The sequenced sample consisted of PBMCs, sequenced either directly or after in vitro stimulation (not recorded which). The source is a human donor in good health (CMV status not recorded). Some clones in this sample may be carry-over from other donors' samples. DNA for the CDR3: TGTGCCAGCAGCTTGGCCAGCTATGGCTACACCTTC. This translates into CASSLASYGYTF.